This passage covers 8 T cell receptor beta chains from one sample sequenced in a study of blood T cell repertoires in COVID-19. Method: immunoSEQ multiplex PCR; TCRdb's copy keeps in-frame clones and lacks some. The sample gives some 200,000 clones, 80% of which show up once; over 10% is in the top ten. The material sequenced was peripheral blood. All receptors derive from a human donor in a cohort sampled during active COVID-19.

This rearrangement joins TRBV27 to TRBJ1-4; D ambiguous. CDR1 is MNHEY, CDR2 SMNVEV, per germline (reference sequence). The CDR3 is 13 amino acids. Trimming took 4 bases from V and 6 from J, leaving 9 bases between them. The CDR3 protein is CASSWAVDEKLFF. In DNA form, the CDR3 reads TGTGCCAGCAGTTGGGCAGTTGATGAAAAACTGTTTTTT.

J is TRBJ2-5 and V is TRBV11-2; 8 bases are shared with TRBD1. The CDR3 length is 14 residues. The germline V gene has CDR1 SGHAT and CDR2 FQNNGV. After removal of 3 bases from V and 5 bases from J, the junction contained 5 bases not matched to a gene. The CDR3, as DNA: TGTGCCAGCAGCTTTGGACAGGGAAGGGAGACCCAGTACTTC. This translates into CASSFGQGRETQYF.

In its sample, this clone was seen once. The chain carries TRBV20-1 and TRBJ1-5; D might be TRBD1 (5 bases). The CDR3 has 14 residues. In germline, CDR1 is DFQATT, CDR2 SNEGSKA (reference sequence). The germline V and J ends were trimmed by 3 bases and 4 bases, with 13 bases remaining between them. The CDR3 DNA reads TGCAGTGCTAGTCGCCAGGGTAGAAATCAGCCCCAGCATTTT. This gives the protein CSASRQGRNQPQHF.

This clone has just one count. The V gene is TRBV7-9, the J gene TRBJ1-6; 8 bases align to TRBD1. The CDR3 has 14 residues. V lost 5 bases, J lost 8 bases, and 5 bases stayed unmatched. Germline CDR1 SEHNR, CDR2 FQNEAQ (reference sequence). CDR3 nucleotide sequence: TGTGCCAGCAGCCGGACAGGGCGGGATTCACCCCTCCACTTT. Amino acids: CASSRTGRDSPLHF.

The chain combines TRBV5-8 with TRBJ1-2; a possible D gene is TRBD1 (6 bases). The germline gives CDR1 SGHTS, CDR2 YDEGEE. Trimming removed 2 bases from V and 6 bases from J, with 11 bases in between. The CDR3 loop spans 13 amino acids. The CDR3 DNA sequence: TGTGCCAGCAGCTTCATTGAGGGGGATGGCTACACCTTC. Translation gives CASSFIEGDGYTF.

The chain has TRBV18 and TRBJ2-3; tentative D call: TRBD1 (6 bases). The CDR3 is 17 residues long. Germline V gives CDR1 KGHSH, CDR2 LQKENI. V lost 1 base and J 2 bases, leaving 16 bases between the germline ends. DNA for the CDR3: TGTGCCAGCTCACCACGGACAGACAGATCTGCCACAGATACGCAGTATTTT. Protein sequence: CASSPRTDRSATDTQYF.

This sequence joins TRBV7-2 and TRBJ2-7; TRBD2 matches 13 bases. CDR3 size: 19 residues. Trimming cost V 6 bases and J 6 bases; bases outside gene matches: 20. Germline V CDR1 and CDR2: SGHTA, FQGNSA. CDR3 sequence reads: CASSRKGTSGTLPPPEQYF. The CDR3, as DNA: TGTGCCAGCAGTCGTAAGGGGACTAGCGGGACCTTACCCCCTCCCGAGCAGTACTTC.

This chain links TRBV28 with TRBJ1-3, with a weak D call TRBD1 (6 bases). Germline loops: CDR1 MDHEN, CDR2 SYDVKM. V shed 5 bases and J shed 7 bases, with 18 bases lying between them. The CDR3 contains 15 residues. CDR3 nucleotides: TGTGCCAGCAGTCCACCTGGGCCTCAGGGGAACACCATATATTTT. Protein sequence: CASSPPGPQGNTIYF.